This T cell receptor (beta chain) derives from a study of T cells in Graves' hyperthyroidism and ophthalmopathy. Findings of the study overall: Patients with ophthalmopathy were separated from those with stable hyperthyroidism by a 13 V-J model. The model made its ophthalmopathy prediction, and onset followed a median about 6 months later. Expanded thyroid clonotypes (above 0.001) were mostly also found in blood.

The germline V gene encodes CDR1 SEHNR and CDR2 FQNEAQ (reference sequence). This CDR3 comprises 14 residues. Using RNA transcripts as the source, TCR beta CDR3 regions were amplified. Initially, a first-round RT-PCR of the TCR CDR3 employed the HTBI primer set. TCRdb re-called the multiplex PCR reads with MiXCR, one entry per CDR3 protein. The sample has some 510,000 distinct CDR3 sequences, about half seen once; the top ten hold 8.2%. About this clonotype: The antigen remains undetermined. Compared with germline, one end of the junction differs, possibly owing to a read error.

Sequenced: peripheral blood or thyroid tissue (not recorded which). The TCR originated in a young woman with Graves' hyperthyroidism. The J gene is TRBJ2-7, the V gene TRBV7-9; 9 bases fit TRBD2. The CDR3 region has the DNA TGCGCCAGCAGCCAAGGCGGGAGGGGTTCCGAGCAGTACTTC. It is translated as CASSQGGRGSEQYF.